This entry features one T cell receptor (beta chain) sequence. The data were taken from a study of T cell responses to AZD1222 COVID-19 vaccine. TCRdb's table, derived via immunoSEQ multiplex PCR, lists solely in-frame clones and lacks some. This table holds 95,000 to 110,000 clones, under 95% found once. The CDR3 length is 13 residues. Trimming shortened V by 3 bases and J by 0 bases, and 6 bases separated the two germline ends. The chain couples TRBV12-3 or TRBV12-4 to TRBJ2-7; no clear D gene. The TCR was taken from an adult who received the AZD1222 COVID-19 vaccine. This specimen was peripheral blood, taken 28 days after the second AZD1222 dose. The CDR3 sequence is CASSLQSSYEQYF. As DNA, the CDR3 is TGTGCCAGCAGTTTGCAGAGCTCCTACGAGCAGTACTTC.